Listed below are T cell receptor beta chains from one sample, sequenced in a study of shared T cell receptors in the human thymus. The assay was immunoSEQ multiplex PCR, and TCRdb's table has in-frame clones only and misses some. The sample includes roughly 700,000 clones, roughly 90% of them seen just once. These same data were also listed under a study on human thymus T cells.

Sequencing used thymocytes. These receptors were obtained from a boy in the first two years of life with a congenital heart defect. The CDR3 runs from the conserved cysteine through the conserved F or W. A D gene is named only where the DNA matches it firmly. A row's size may be missing; if present it is once, few, many or a size class.

cdr3_length | clone_size | j_call | d_call | v_call | cdr3_aa | cdr3_nt
14 | once | TRBJ2-2 | TRBD2 | TRBV19 | CASRRAGVTGELFF | TGTGCCAGTAGGAGGGCGGGAGTAACCGGGGAGCTGTTTTTT
15 | - | TRBJ2-7 | TRBD1 | TRBV5-1 | CASSLVTGVPYEQYF | TGCGCCAGCAGCCTAGTGACAGGGGTGCCCTACGAGCAGTACTTC
18 | - | TRBJ2-5 | TRBD1 | TRBV5-4 | CASSLLGQTGPERETQYF | TGTGCCAGCAGCTTATTGGGGCAGACAGGGCCTGAGAGAGAGACCCAGTACTTC
15 | - | TRBJ2-1 | - | TRBV7-9 | CASSLVEGVIYEQFF | TGTGCCAGCAGCTTAGTTGAGGGAGTAATCTATGAGCAGTTCTTC
16 | - | TRBJ2-3 | - | TRBV10-3 | CAISDSSGRPGDTQYF | TGTGCCATCAGTGATTCAAGCGGACGGCCGGGAGATACGCAGTATTTT
16 | - | TRBJ2-7 | TRBD2 | TRBV4-2 | CASTHSGTSGSYEQYF | TGTGCCAGCACCCACTCCGGGACTAGCGGCTCCTACGAGCAGTACTTC
18 | - | TRBJ2-5 | - | TRBV12-2 | CASRLAGLAGGSQETQYF | TGTGCAAGTCGCTTAGCGGGACTAGCGGGAGGGTCGCAAGAGACCCAGTACTTC
13 | - | TRBJ2-7 | TRBD2 | TRBV6-5 | CASSYSLADEQYF | TGTGCCAGCAGTTACTCCCTAGCGGACGAGCAGTACTTC
16 | - | TRBJ2-2 | TRBD2 | TRBV12-5 | CASGYRAGGDTGELFF | TGTGCTAGTGGTTACAGAGCGGGAGGAGACACCGGGGAGCTGTTTTTT
15 | - | TRBJ2-7 | TRBD1 | TRBV27 | CASSSAGTGGYEQYF | TGTGCCAGCAGTTCCGCCGGGACAGGGGGCTACGAGCAGTACTTC
15 | - | TRBJ2-3 | TRBD2 | TRBV13 | CASSFTSGSTDTQYF | TGTGCCAGCAGCTTCACTAGCGGGAGCACAGATACGCAGTATTTT
15 | few | TRBJ2-7 | TRBD2 | TRBV5-6 | CASSSGLAERYEQYF | TGTGCCAGCAGCTCGGGACTAGCGGAGCGCTACGAGCAGTACTTC
14 | - | TRBJ1-2 | - | TRBV4-1 | CASSLMTGDYGYTF | TGCGCCAGCAGTCTTATGACAGGTGACTATGGCTACACCTTC
15 | few | TRBJ2-5 | TRBD2 | TRBV4-2 | CASSRREGYQETQYF | TGTGCCAGCAGCCGGAGGGAGGGGTACCAAGAGACCCAGTACTTC
17 | - | TRBJ2-1 | TRBD2 | TRBV27 | CASSLRTSTSSYNEQFF | TGTGCCAGCAGTCTACGGACTAGCACGAGCTCCTACAATGAGCAGTTCTTC
18 | - | TRBJ1-4 | - | TRBV6-1 | CASSELEAGRAGGEKLFF | TGTGCCAGCAGTGAATTAGAGGCAGGTAGGGCGGGGGGTGAAAAACTGTTTTTT
17 | - | TRBJ1-2 | - | TRBV6-9 | CASSALMRGGRVYGYTF | TGTGCCAGCAGTGCCTTGATGAGGGGGGGCCGGGTCTATGGCTACACCTTC
16 | - | TRBJ1-5 | TRBD1 | TRBV30 | CAWSVPGRQGDQPQHF | TGTGCCTGGAGTGTACCGGGTCGACAGGGAGATCAGCCCCAGCATTTT
15 | - | TRBJ2-7 | TRBD2 | TRBV4-2 | CASSQVAGGYYEQYF | TGTGCCAGCAGCCAAGTTGCGGGAGGCTACTACGAGCAGTACTTC
17 | - | TRBJ2-7 | TRBD2 | TRBV6-1 | CASSDGGLAGYSYEQYF | TGTGCCAGCAGTGACGGTGGACTAGCGGGTTACTCCTACGAGCAGTACTTC
17 | - | TRBJ2-5 | TRBD2 | TRBV5-1 | CASSLSGRAGDRETQYF | TGCGCCAGCAGCTTGAGCGGGAGGGCCGGAGACAGAGAGACCCAGTACTTC
15 | - | TRBJ2-7 | TRBD1 | TRBV13 | CASSLGRDRGSEQYF | TGTGCCAGCAGCTTAGGCCGGGACAGGGGATCCGAGCAGTACTTC
14 | - | TRBJ2-3 | TRBD2 | TRBV11-3 | CAIASGKSTDTQYF | TGTGCCATTGCTAGCGGGAAAAGCACAGATACGCAGTATTTT
14 | once | TRBJ2-7 | - | TRBV5-5 | CASSPTGYGYEQYF | TGTGCCAGCAGCCCCACAGGGTATGGGTACGAGCAGTACTTC
16 | - | TRBJ2-7 | TRBD1 | TRBV4-3 | CASSQDFGTGAYEQYF | TGCGCCAGCAGCCAAGATTTCGGGACAGGAGCCTACGAGCAGTACTTC
13 | - | TRBJ1-2 | - | TRBV4-3 | CASSQDRNYGYTF | TGCGCCAGCAGCCAAGACAGAAACTATGGCTACACCTTC
18 | - | TRBJ2-2 | TRBD2 | TRBV11-2 | CASSSNLAGGPGTGELFF | TGTGCCAGCAGCTCTAACCTAGCGGGAGGGCCTGGCACCGGGGAGCTGTTTTTT